This paragraph covers one TCR beta chain sequence. This sample includes further DNA sequences coding for the same CDR3. Per the germline V gene, CDR1 is SGHTA and CDR2 is FQGNSA. This CDR3 has 16 amino acids. J lost 1 base, V lost 0 bases, and 3 bases had no gene match. The authors divided CD4+ cells into CD45RA+ naive and CD45RA-negative memory subsets. The data were taken from a study of shared clonotypes between healthy human individuals. As for the study in general: A donor's plate count was three for CD4 naive and three for CD4 memory; CD8 naive had two and CD8 memory one.

The authors' processing: ImmunoSEQ output held junction-only sequences without quality scores, so filtering differed. Only in-frame clones appear in the TCRdb table, and some are missing; sequencing was by immunoSEQ multiplex PCR. The DNA was the basis for D and trimming; V, J and clone size are from that table. In the table there are roughly 2.5 million clones, about 92% of which are singletons. This clonotype originated in a man aged 18 to 29 in good health. What was sequenced was naive CD4+ T cells sorted from blood. Subset: CD45RA+ positively selected. The chain is built from TRBV7-2 and TRBJ2-1; 7 bases line up with TRBD2. CDR3 sequence: CASSLAGTTSYNEQFF. As DNA, the CDR3 is TGTGCCAGCAGCTTAGCGGGGACTACTTCCTACAATGAGCAGTTCTTC.